Reported below is one TCR beta chain. Its antigen is unidentified. The data are from a study of T cell repertoires in cytomegalovirus infection. As for the study in general: HLA-B-restricted CMV epitopes that are well studied were used alongside recently identified HLA-C-restricted ones. An indication of both CMV infection and matching HLA type came from public TCR beta signatures. The study, taken as a whole, reports: There were HLA-C-restricted CMV-specific TCR beta clonotypes dominating the ex vivo response.

The germline V gene has CDR1 SGHAT and CDR2 FQNNGV. Trimming at V came to 0 bases and at J to 5 bases, leaving 1 base not matched to a gene. The CDR3 contains 15 residues. Each CDR3 protein gets one entry after TCRdb re-called the reads with MiXCR. There are about 280,000 distinct CDR3 sequences in the sample; around 20% occur only once, and around 20% lies in the top ten. Sample: cultured PBMCs, taken from culture after CMV antigen stimulation. The V and J genes are TRBV11-2 and TRBJ2-3; 11 nucleotides line up with TRBD2. The source is a human donor in good health (CMV status not recorded). Some clones in this sample may be carry-over from other donors' samples. The chain's CDR3 is CASSLDSGRGDTQYF. CDR3 nucleotides: TGTGCCAGCAGCTTAGATAGCGGGAGGGGAGATACGCAGTATTTT. The whole variable domain, remainder taken from reference TRBV11-2 and TRBJ2-3, is EAGVAQSPRYKIIEKRQSVAFWCNPISGHATLYWYQQILGQGPKLLIQFQNNGVVDDSQLPKDRFSAERLKGVDSTLKIQPAKLEDSAVYLCASSLDSGRGDTQYFGPGTRLTVL.